The TCR beta chain described here comes from a study of blood T cells in healthy people across ages (dated by TCRdb to the mid-2010s). Regarding the study in general: In model experiments, template switching captured roughly one uniquely barcoded TCR beta cDNA molecule for every two T cells. The study analyzed two additional independent replicas of 1 million unique cDNA reads from the same blood draw for two donors, one aged 18 to 29 and one aged 80 or older. Donors of different ages were randomly distributed across sequencing lanes to avoid experimental bias. Donors were grouped into four age groups: young (average roughly 17 years), middle-aged (under 40), aged (62) and long-lived (over 80). To track age-related changes in TCR beta repertoire diversity, the study relied on deep sequencing normalized with unique cDNA molecular identifiers. The study at large found these results: Conclusive comparison of naive and antigen-experienced compartments was prevented by the profiling of bulk unsorted PBMCs. As age increased, observed TCR beta diversity per million T cells dropped in a roughly linear way, and a significant reduction was already evident by age about 36. Total diversity estimates from one million sequenced T cells were considered lower bounds and underestimates. A strong correlation was found between observed TCR beta diversity and the percentage of naive T cells measured by flow cytometry. Because the CMV infection status of the donors was unknown, age-related changes in expanded clonotypes may potentially have been confounded. Compared with the aged group, more naive CD4+ T cells, fewer expanded clones and increased TCR diversity were shown by the long-lived group, suggesting age selection.

The library was prepared using 5' RACE. Reads for this sample came from an Illumina HiSeq 2500. A second PCR of about 6 to 11 cycles was run with a J-beta primer mix and a sample-barcoded 5' primer. Each TCR beta cDNA molecule received a unique molecular identifier from a template-switch 5' adaptor carrying 12 random nucleotides. Each sample yielded at least 2.5 million CDR3-containing paired-end reads. All of the RNA was converted into first-strand cDNA using the Mint cDNA synthesis kit, with a TRBC-specific oligonucleotide serving as the primer. After uracil-DNA glycosylase treatment, a first 18-cycle PCR used universal primers M1SS and BC2_uni_R on all cDNA. In the original analysis: For normalization, 1 million high-quality reads were randomly selected from each sample, with every read carrying a distinct molecular identifier. Reads sharing molecular identifiers were discarded rather than binned into consensus sequences. CDR3 identification, clonotype clustering and error correction used MiTCR with a Q25 quality threshold and the strictest error-elimination algorithm. A nonparametric unseen species model with Euler transformation was used to estimate a lower bound on total TCR beta diversity. TCRdb passed the public sequencing reads through fastp at Q25 and MiXCR, retaining productive beta sequences. Rows matching on CDR3 protein sequence are summarized as one entry with the most common DNA and genes. Here the V and J calls rest on TCRdb's processing, not on the authors' analysis. This sample is represented by about 1.7 million distinct CDR3 sequences; 25% to 30% of them were singletons. The biggest ten clones account for about 7.7% of the sample.

The donors were 40 or so Caucasian individuals from Russia, aged roughly 6 to 100 years, who were systemically healthy. Each donor gave ten milliliters of peripheral blood, drawn into EDTA-treated Vacutainer tubes. PBMCs were isolated by Ficoll-Paque density-gradient centrifugation, with at least 6 million obtained per sample. Total RNA, at least 6 micrograms per sample, was extracted from PBMCs with Trizol reagent. For every donor, an aliquot of PBMCs went through flow cytometry to measure the percentages of naive CD45RAhigh/CD27high T cells. On this clonotype: No antigen is known for it. No per-base quality is available; no much larger clone lies one base away.

V lost 5 bases and J lost 3 bases, and the count of bases not matched to a germline gene is 3. The CDR3 runs 14 residues from the cysteine to the phenylalanine. The sequence is cut down to CDR3 DNA, 42 bases in frame from base 1. Via the germline V gene (reference sequence), CDR1 is MNHNY and CDR2 SVGAGI. The rearrangement combines TRBV6-6 with TRBJ2-2, and 7 junctional nucleotides match TRBD1. The source material was blood. The sequence was obtained from a woman aged 25 to 39 in good health. Here is the DNA: TGTGCCAGCAGTGGACAGGAGTACACCGGGGAGCTGTTTTTT. Its protein reads: CASSGQEYTGELFF.